What follows describes a single T cell receptor beta chain. How the authors handled the data: Estimation of nucleated cell counts was performed using reference gene primer amplification. Assay: immunoSEQ multiplex PCR; the TCRdb copy retains only in-frame clones and omits some. V and J calls and clone size come straight from that table; D and trimming were deduced from the DNA. The table includes under 140,000 clones, over 75% detected once. These data originate in a study of blood T cell repertoires in COVID-19. Study at large: Specimens from acute and convalescent COVID-19 originated in the United States, Italy and Spain.

Material: peripheral blood. The TCR originated in an elderly woman with active or convalescent COVID-19.

The CDR3 DNA is TGTGCCAGCAGCTCCGGGACAGGGAGTATTGAAGCTTTCTTT. Amino acid sequence: CASSSGTGSIEAFF. The chain links TRBV7-2 to TRBJ1-1, with TRBD1 matching 9 bases. The trim removed 4 bases at V and 7 bases at J, leaving 7 bases unmatched. The CDR3 loop spans 14 amino acids. Per the germline V gene, CDR1 is SGHTA and CDR2 is FQGNSA. Based on the CDR3 plus reference TRBV7-2 and TRBJ1-1, the full variable domain is GAGVSQSPSNKVTEKGKDVELRCDPISGHTALYWYRQSLGQGLEFLIYFQGNSAPDKSGLPSDRFSAERTGGSVSTLTIQRTQQEDSAVYLCASSSGTGSIEAFFGQGTRLTVV.